This T cell receptor beta chain comes out of a study of identical twins. The donors were all healthy and Caucasian. CDR3 size: 15 residues. The ends lost 6 bases at V and 0 bases at J; junction bases unmatched: 6. TCRdb processed the 5' RACE reads anew with MiXCR; each CDR3 protein has one entry. Among roughly 470,000 distinct CDR3 sequences listed, roughly an eighth were seen once. This clonotype was seen at least ten times. Antigen unknown. The study, taken as a whole, reports: Sharing of beta out-of-frame sequences by twins showed a weaker excess. Insertions were fewer in abundant cord blood beta clonotypes, whereas memory repertoires showed none of this pattern.

The sample was also linked to a second study, of yellow fever vaccine responses in identical twins.

The sequenced sample consisted of CD4+ T cells sorted from blood. The receptor's source is a woman between 18 and 30 years old in good health. V is TRBV12-3 or TRBV12-4 and J is TRBJ2-3, with TRBD1 identical over 7 bases. CDR3 residues: CASRRTGKSTDTQYF. CDR3 nucleotides: TGTGCCAGCAGACGGACAGGAAAAAGCACAGATACGCAGTATTTT.